A single sample is the source of the 25 T cell receptor beta chains below, sequenced in a study of cytomegalovirus exposure and HLA in healthy donors. This PCR relied on a set of 60 Vbeta primers and 13 Jbeta primers. Sequenced by immunoSEQ multiplex PCR; TCRdb stores in-frame clones only, minus some. The sample lists about 150,000 clones, 60% to 85% occurring once. Material: PBMCs. These receptors were taken from a woman between 35 and 50 years old in good health and CMV-seronegative.

The J gene is TRBJ2-1, the V gene TRBV5-6; D uncertain. This CDR3 has 11 amino acids. Trimming took 1 base from V and 10 from J, leaving 6 bases between them. Germline CDR1 reads SGHDT; CDR2 reads YYEEEE. CDR3 in amino acids: CASSLIEEQFF. DNA for the CDR3: TGTGCCAGCAGCTTGATTGAGGAGCAGTTCTTC.

This clone was observed a few times. The rearrangement uses TRBV5-1 and TRBJ2-2; TRBD1 might be the D (5 bases). The germline V gene has CDR1 SGHRS and CDR2 YFSETQ. The CDR3 extends over 13 amino acids. V dropped 2 bases and J dropped 6 bases, with 8 bases sitting between them. For the CDR3, the DNA is TGCGCCAGCAGCTTCAGGGTTCCCGGGGAGCTGTTTTTT. It translates to CASSFRVPGELFF. The full variable domain, with the rest looked up from reference TRBV5-1 and TRBJ2-2, is KAGVTQTPRYLIKTRGQQVTLSCSPISGHRSVSWYQQTPGQGLQFLFEYFSETQRNKGNFPGRFSGRQFSNSRSEMNVSTLELGDSALYLCASSFRVPGELFFGEGSRLTVL.

In its sample, this clone was seen a few times. The genes are TRBV6-1 and TRBJ2-1; tentative D call: TRBD1 (6 bases). Trimming left V 4 bases short and J 2 bases short, with 9 bases between. The CDR3 length is 14 residues. CDR1 is MNHNS, CDR2 SASEGT, per germline. The CDR3 sequence is CASSVDRPYNEQFF. CDR3 sequence (DNA): TGTGCCAGCAGTGTGGACAGACCCTACAATGAGCAGTTCTTC.

The chain couples TRBV28 to TRBJ1-2; 7 bases fit TRBD1. Germline CDR1 MDHEN, CDR2 SYDVKM. V was pared by 8 bases and J by 4 bases, with 13 bases of the junction left unmatched. This CDR3 comprises 15 residues. CDR3 DNA: TGTGCCAGCGGAGGACAGGAGGACGATGGCTATGGCTACACCTTC. It codes for CASGGQEDDGYGYTF.

V and J are TRBV5-1 and TRBJ2-3; weak D call: TRBD1 (6 bases). The germline V gene has CDR1 SGHRS and CDR2 YFSETQ. Trimming took off 2 bases at V and 3 bases at J, with 13 bases between the two ends. The CDR3 spans 15 residues. Written as DNA, the CDR3 is TGCGCCAGCAGCTTACAGGGTGCGAGGACAGATACGCAGTATTTT. This codes for CASSLQGARTDTQYF.

J is TRBJ2-7 and V is TRBV29-1, with 8 positions matching TRBD1. The V gene's germline CDR1 is SQVTM and CDR2 ANQGSEA. The trim removed 0 bases at V and 6 bases at J, leaving 7 bases unmatched. There are 14 residues in the CDR3. For the CDR3, the DNA is TGCAGCGTTGAAGAAGCCGGACAGGGATCCGAGCAGTACTTC. It yields the protein CSVEEAGQGSEQYF.

This chain uses TRBV27 with TRBJ2-7; 10 bases are a match to TRBD1. The CDR3 spans 14 residues. The J segment lost 6 bases and the V segment lost 6 bases, leaving 8 bases of the junction unmatched. Looked up from germline, CDR1 is MNHEY and CDR2 is SMNVEV (reference sequence). CDR3 nucleotides: TGTGCCAGCAGGCCGATGGGGGACAGGGGCGAGCAGTACTTC. Amino acids: CASRPMGDRGEQYF.

This rearrangement joins TRBV28 to TRBJ1-1; TRBD1 agrees at 7 bases. The germline CDR1 and CDR2 sequences are MDHEN and SYDVKM. The CDR3 extends over 12 amino acids. The J segment lost 3 bases and the V segment lost 6 bases, leaving 1 base of the junction unmatched. In DNA form, the CDR3 reads TGTGCCAGCAGCGACAGGGACACTGAAGCTTTCTTT. Its protein is CASSDRDTEAFF.

The rearrangement links TRBV6-5 to TRBJ1-3; no clear D. V lost 6 bases, J lost 6 bases, and 6 bases lay in between. This CDR3 comprises 11 residues. Per germline, CDR1 MNHEY and CDR2 SVGAGI. CDR3 in DNA: TGTGCCAGCAGGGGCCTAAACACCATATATTTT. Encoded protein: CASRGLNTIYF.

About this clone itself: Other DNA sequences in this specimen translate into the identical CDR3. V and J are TRBV7-9 and TRBJ1-4, with D hard to call. This CDR3 comprises 12 residues. Germline V CDR1 and CDR2: SEHNR, FQNEAQ (reference sequence). Trimming shortened V by 1 base and J by 8 bases, and 5 bases separated the two germline ends. DNA of the CDR3: TGTGCCAGCAGCTTAGGAGGGGAAAAACTGTTTTTT. This gives the protein CASSLGGEKLFF.

This chain connects TRBV28 to TRBJ1-3; D is unclear. Per germline, CDR1 MDHEN and CDR2 SYDVKM. CDR3 size: 15 residues. V was trimmed by 7 bases and J by 1 base, leaving 14 bases between them. CDR3 DNA: TGTGCCAGCAACGAGGCCATCGGGTCTGGAAACACCATATATTTT. It is translated as CASNEAIGSGNTIYF.

The chain combines TRBV11-3 with TRBJ2-1, with D possibly being TRBD1 (6 bases). CDR1 and CDR2 from the germline V gene are SGHNT and YENEEA. V dropped 2 bases and J dropped 8 bases, with 19 bases sitting between them. The CDR3 has 16 amino acids. The CDR3 nucleotides are TGTGCCAGCAGCTTACCCTCAGGGGCCCTGCGCGATGAGCAGTTCTTC. Translation gives CASSLPSGALRDEQFF.

This clone has only one observation. This CDR3 is CASGLGDSSKNIQYF. CDR3 nucleotide sequence: TGTGCTAGTGGTTTGGGGGACAGTTCCAAAAACATTCAGTACTTC. The chain links TRBV12-5 to TRBJ2-4; 7 positions match TRBD1. The germline gives CDR1 LGHNT, CDR2 FRNRAP. The CDR3 totals 15 residues. The V gene end was trimmed by 1 base and the J gene end by 2 bases; junction bases not matched to a gene: 2.

A single count supports this clone. The chain recombines TRBV6-1 with TRBJ1-2, with D maybe TRBD1 (5 bases). CDR3 length equals 13 residues. V dropped 4 bases and J dropped 2 bases, with 8 bases sitting between them. Germline values: CDR1 MNHNS, CDR2 SASEGT. The CDR3 DNA follows: TGTGCCAGCAGTGCTGGACACAACTATGGCTACACCTTC. Amino acid sequence: CASSAGHNYGYTF.

This clone was detected only a few times. This chain connects TRBV6-6 to TRBJ1-1; possibly TRBD1 for D (5 bases). CDR1 and CDR2 from the germline V gene are MNHNY and SVGAGI (reference sequence). The CDR3 totals 15 residues. V shed 2 bases and J shed 0 bases, with 10 bases lying between them. DNA for the CDR3: TGTGCCAGCAGTTACCTGCAGGGTCTGAACACTGAAGCTTTCTTT. It codes for CASSYLQGLNTEAFF.

The chain links TRBV6-5 to TRBJ1-5; D might be TRBD1 (6 bases). Germline lookup yields CDR1 MNHEY and CDR2 SVGAGI. CDR3 length: 14 residues. V was trimmed by 0 bases and J by 5 bases, leaving 8 bases between them. The CDR3 spells CASSYSHRDQPQHF. The CDR3 coding sequence is TGTGCCAGCAGTTACTCCCACAGGGATCAGCCCCAGCATTTT.

The chain links TRBV18 to TRBJ2-2; possible D gene TRBD1, 5 bases. Trimming shortened V by 3 bases and J by 8 bases, and 13 bases separated the two germline ends. Looked up from germline, CDR1 is KGHSH and CDR2 is LQKENI. CDR3 length: 14 amino acids. The CDR3 bases are TGTGCCAGCTCACCCCGGCAGGGCTCAGGGGAGCTGTTTTTT. Encoded protein: CASSPRQGSGELFF.

The V and J genes are TRBV5-4 and TRBJ2-1; TRBD2 matches 11 bases. This CDR3 has 15 amino acids. Germline V gene data show CDR1 as SGHNT and CDR2 as YYREEE (reference sequence). After removal of 5 bases from V and 7 bases from J, the junction contained 8 bases not matched to a gene. The CDR3 protein is CASRGSGRAKNEQFF. Written as DNA, the CDR3 is TGTGCCAGCAGGGGTAGCGGGAGGGCAAAAAATGAGCAGTTCTTC. Drawing the rest from reference TRBV5-4 and TRBJ2-1, the complete variable domain is ETGVTQSPTHLIKTRGQQVTLRCSSQSGHNTVSWYQQALGQGPQFIFQYYREEENGRGNFPPRFSGLQFPNYSSELNVNALELDDSALYLCASRGSGRAKNEQFFGPGTRLTVL.

In this sample, this clone turned up once. The rearrangement uses TRBV5-1 and TRBJ2-3; D possibly corresponds to TRBD1 (5 bases). V was cut by 1 base and J by 6 bases, with 9 bases left in between. The CDR3 runs to 13 residues. Germline CDR1 SGHRS, CDR2 YFSETQ. The CDR3 reads CASSLPGPDTQYF. For the CDR3, the DNA is TGCGCCAGCAGCTTGCCAGGGCCGGATACGCAGTATTTT.

The CDR3 is CASSPTGNQPQHF. CDR3 in DNA: TGTGCCAGTAGTCCGACAGGGAATCAGCCCCAGCATTTT. The chain combines TRBV19 with TRBJ1-5, with 7 bases fitting TRBD1. The ends lost 5 bases at V and 4 bases at J; junction bases unmatched: 2. Germline CDR1 and CDR2: LNHDA and SQIVND (reference sequence). This CDR3 comprises 13 residues.

The chain combines TRBV6-1 with TRBJ1-2; D gene ambiguous. Per germline, CDR1 MNHNS and CDR2 SASEGT. V shed 3 bases and J shed 1 base, with 6 bases lying between them. This CDR3 is built from 13 residues. DNA for the CDR3: TGTGCCAGCAGTGAGTCAAATAACTATGGCTACACCTTC. Protein sequence: CASSESNNYGYTF.

This chain joins TRBV10-3 and TRBJ2-7, with 10 bases aligning to TRBD2. V lost 1 base, J lost 5 bases, and 20 bases stayed unmatched. Germline assignment: CDR1 ENHRY and CDR2 SYGVKD. This CDR3 is built from 20 residues. CDR3 protein: CAISEWYRASGRTRSNEQYF. CDR3 DNA: TGTGCCATCAGTGAGTGGTATAGGGCTAGCGGGAGAACTCGTAGCAACGAGCAGTACTTC.

This chain joins TRBV5-1 and TRBJ2-5, with 7 bases that match TRBD2. Germline trimming cut 0 bases from V and 5 bases from J; bases unmatched to any gene: 13. Germline CDR1 and CDR2: SGHRS and YFSETQ. This CDR3 spans 17 amino acids. CDR3 DNA: TGCGCCAGCAGCTTGGTTCAGCGGGGAGCCTCCGAGGAGACCCAGTACTTC. This codes for CASSLVQRGASEETQYF.

This rearrangement joins TRBV4-2 to TRBJ2-7; TRBD1 agrees at 7 bases. CDR1 is LGHNA and CDR2 is YNFKEQ in the germline V gene. Losses at the gene ends were 1 base for V and 0 bases for J; bases not matched to a gene: 12. The CDR3 totals 18 residues. The CDR3 region has the DNA TGTGCCAGCAGCCAAGCTCTAACAGGGGCCACTATCTCCTACGAGCAGTACTTC. Its translation is CASSQALTGATISYEQYF.

In its sample, this clone was seen a few times. The gene calls are TRBV5-8 and TRBJ1-4; 9 bases match TRBD1. The CDR3 covers 15 residues. Germline loops: CDR1 SGHTS, CDR2 YDEGEE. Trimming cost V 0 bases and J 5 bases; bases outside gene matches: 2. CDR3 nucleotide sequence: TGTGCCAGCAGCTTGGTACAGGGGGCGAATGAAAAACTGTTTTTT. Protein sequence: CASSLVQGANEKLFF.